This passage covers 10 T cell receptor beta chains from one sample sequenced in a study of cytomegalovirus exposure and HLA in healthy donors. The PCR ran on 60 Vbeta and 13 Jbeta primers. Here immunoSEQ multiplex PCR was the method, and the copy in TCRdb shows in-frame clones only, minus some. The sample comprises about 130,000 clones, 83% of which are singletons, and 20% rests with the top ten. The sequencing sample was made of PBMCs. The source of these receptors is a man aged 18 to 29 in good health and CMV-seropositive.

The genes are TRBV6-6 and TRBJ1-1; TRBD1 aligns across 7 bases. Looked up from germline, CDR1 is MNHNY and CDR2 is SVGAGI (reference sequence). This CDR3 region has 16 residues. The V gene end was trimmed by 4 bases and the J gene end by 0 bases; junction bases not matched to a gene: 8. CDR3 sequence (DNA): TGTGCCAGCAGTTCACAGGGGTTCCACTTGAACACTGAAGCTTTCTTT. As protein: CASSSQGFHLNTEAFF.

This chain joins TRBV9 and TRBJ1-1; D is ambiguous. The CDR3 runs to 14 residues. Germline loops: CDR1 SGDLS, CDR2 YYNGEE. V lost 4 bases and J 4 bases, leaving 14 bases between the germline ends. CDR3 loop: CASSQDSTLTEAFF. DNA of the CDR3: TGTGCCAGCAGCCAGGATTCAACCCTCACTGAAGCTTTCTTT.

V usage is TRBV6-5 and J usage is TRBJ1-3; no reliable D call. The CDR3 is made up of 13 amino acids. Trimming shortened V by 6 bases and J by 1 base, and 7 bases separated the two germline ends. CDR1 and CDR2 from the germline V gene are MNHEY and SVGAGI. CDR3 DNA sequence: TGTGCCAGCAGCGTTAGTTCTGGAAACACCATATATTTT. Translation gives CASSVSSGNTIYF.

This chain joins TRBV19 and TRBJ1-4; 9 bases match TRBD1. V lost 7 bases and J lost 11; bases outside the gene matches: 14. This CDR3 has 15 residues. Per the germline V gene, CDR1 is LNHDA and CDR2 is SQIVND (reference sequence). The CDR3 protein is CASTPSLETGGKLFF. In DNA, the CDR3 is TGTGCCAGTACCCCCTCTTTGGAGACAGGGGGGAAACTGTTTTTT.

This chain connects TRBV9 to TRBJ2-3, with D perhaps matching TRBD1 (6 bases). The ends were cut back, 3 bases at V and 3 bases at J, with 17 bases in the middle. This CDR3 is built from 16 residues. CDR1 and CDR2 from the germline V gene are SGDLS and YYNGEE. CDR3 nucleotide sequence: TGTGCCAGCAGCGGGCAGGGGCCTCCGGGGACAGATACGCAGTATTTT. Amino acids: CASSGQGPPGTDTQYF.

V usage is TRBV27 and J usage is TRBJ1-6; D is unresolved. CDR3 length: 13 amino acids. Deletions cut 5 bases from V and 9 bases from J, with 11 bases between. Per germline, CDR1 MNHEY and CDR2 SMNVEV (reference sequence). Here the CDR3 reads CASSRAEASPLHF. CDR3 bases: TGTGCCAGCAGTCGGGCGGAGGCTTCACCCCTCCACTTT.

A remark on this clone: Other DNA variants within this sample encode the same CDR3. V usage is TRBV30 and J usage is TRBJ1-1, with D possibly matching TRBD1 (5 bases). The CDR3 runs 11 residues. CDR1 is GTSNPN, CDR2 SVGIG, per germline (reference sequence). The V and J ends lost 2 bases and 7 bases respectively, with 8 bases between them. CDR3 bases: TGTGCCTGGAGTTCCGGGGGTGAAGCTTTCTTT. This codes for CAWSSGGEAFF.

This chain links TRBV25-1 with TRBJ2-1; maybe TRBD1 (6 bases). Germline CDR1 and CDR2: MGHDK and SYGVNS. V lost 1 base to trimming and J lost 7 bases, with 14 bases between them. The CDR3 extends over 15 amino acids. The CDR3, as DNA: TGTGCCAGCAGTGAATGGGGGCAGGGGAAAAATGAGCAGTTCTTC. Residues: CASSEWGQGKNEQFF.

The chain uses TRBV25-1 and TRBJ2-3, with 15 bases aligning to TRBD2. The CDR3 covers 15 residues. The junction had 5 bases not matched to a gene; V was cut back by 6 bases and J by 7 bases. CDR1 and CDR2 (germline): MGHDK, SYGVNS. CDR3 bases: TGTGCCAGCAGCCGGACTAGCGGGGGGGCACATACGCAGTATTTT. Translating gives CASSRTSGGAHTQYF. The full variable domain, in which reference TRBV25-1 and TRBJ2-3 provide the parts outside the CDR3, is EADIYQTPRYLVIGTGKKITLECSQTMGHDKMYWYQQDPGMELHLIHYSYGVNSTEKGDLSSESTVSRIRTEHFPLTLESARPSHTSQYLCASSRTSGGAHTQYFGPGTRLTVL.

V is TRBV2 and J is TRBJ1-1, with D maybe TRBD1 (5 bases). With 2 bases removed from V and 0 bases from J, the gap between germline ends came to 10 bases. The germline V gene has CDR1 SNHLY and CDR2 FYNNEI. The CDR3 is 15 residues long. CDR3 in DNA: TGTGCCAGCAGTGAATCCCCAGGGTTGAACACTGAAGCTTTCTTT. It translates to CASSESPGLNTEAFF. The whole variable domain, filled in from reference TRBV2 and TRBJ1-1, reads EPEVTQTPSHQVTQMGQEVILRCVPISNHLYFYWYRQILGQKVEFLVSFYNNEISEKSEIFDDQFSVERPDGSNFTLKIRSTKLEDSAMYFCASSESPGLNTEAFFGQGTRLTVV.